Reported below is one TCR beta chain. The antigen is unknown. The sample originates from a study of cytomegalovirus exposure and HLA in healthy donors. Study-level results: The analysis excluded some indistinguishable V segments, including TRBV6-2 and TRBV6-3. Researchers reportedly found TCR beta sequences accurately predicted most subjects' HLA-A and HLA-B alleles. The study listed roughly 160 cytomegalovirus-associated TCR beta chains.

The germline V gene encodes CDR1 LGHNA and CDR2 YSLEER. With 4 bases clipped from V and 3 bases from J, the junction kept 7 bases outside the gene matches. The CDR3 has 15 amino acids. Primers for the PCR totalled 60 Vbeta and 13 Jbeta. The protocol was immunoSEQ multiplex PCR, while the TCRdb copy is restricted to in-frame clones and leaves out a portion. In the table there are about 130,000 clones, roughly a sixth of which are singletons. The TCR originated in a female donor in good health and CMV-seropositive. This chain joins TRBV4-3 and TRBJ2-7; 9 bases line up with TRBD1. The source material was PBMCs. This chain's CDR3 is CASSREGQGDYEQYF. In DNA, the CDR3 is TGCGCCAGCAGCCGTGAGGGACAGGGTGACTACGAGCAGTACTTC.